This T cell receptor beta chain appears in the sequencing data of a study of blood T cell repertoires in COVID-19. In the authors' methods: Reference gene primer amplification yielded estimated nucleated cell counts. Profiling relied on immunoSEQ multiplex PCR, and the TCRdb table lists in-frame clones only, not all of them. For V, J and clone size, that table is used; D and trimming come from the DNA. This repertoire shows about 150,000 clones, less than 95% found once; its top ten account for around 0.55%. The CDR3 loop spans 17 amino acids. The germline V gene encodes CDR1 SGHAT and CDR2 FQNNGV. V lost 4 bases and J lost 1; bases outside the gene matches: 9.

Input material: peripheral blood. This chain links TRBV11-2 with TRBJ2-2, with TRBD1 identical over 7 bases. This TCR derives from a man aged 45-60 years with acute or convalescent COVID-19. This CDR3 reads CASSSPTGTVNTGELFF. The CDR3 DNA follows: TGTGCCAGCAGCTCTCCGACAGGGACAGTGAACACCGGGGAGCTGTTTTTT.